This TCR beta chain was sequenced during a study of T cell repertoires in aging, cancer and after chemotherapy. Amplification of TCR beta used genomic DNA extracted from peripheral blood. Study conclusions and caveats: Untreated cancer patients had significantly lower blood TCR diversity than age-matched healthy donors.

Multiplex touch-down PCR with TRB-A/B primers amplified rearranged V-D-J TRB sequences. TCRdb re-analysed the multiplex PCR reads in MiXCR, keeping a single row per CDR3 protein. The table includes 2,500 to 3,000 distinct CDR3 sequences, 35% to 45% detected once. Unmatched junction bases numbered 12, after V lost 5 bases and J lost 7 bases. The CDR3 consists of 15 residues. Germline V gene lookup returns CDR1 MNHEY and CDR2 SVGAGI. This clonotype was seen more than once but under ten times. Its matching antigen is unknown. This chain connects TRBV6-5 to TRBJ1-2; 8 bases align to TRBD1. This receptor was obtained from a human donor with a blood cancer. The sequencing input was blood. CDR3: CASSTRTGRISGYTF. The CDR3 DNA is TGTGCCAGCAGTACCAGGACAGGGCGGATAAGTGGCTACACCTTC.